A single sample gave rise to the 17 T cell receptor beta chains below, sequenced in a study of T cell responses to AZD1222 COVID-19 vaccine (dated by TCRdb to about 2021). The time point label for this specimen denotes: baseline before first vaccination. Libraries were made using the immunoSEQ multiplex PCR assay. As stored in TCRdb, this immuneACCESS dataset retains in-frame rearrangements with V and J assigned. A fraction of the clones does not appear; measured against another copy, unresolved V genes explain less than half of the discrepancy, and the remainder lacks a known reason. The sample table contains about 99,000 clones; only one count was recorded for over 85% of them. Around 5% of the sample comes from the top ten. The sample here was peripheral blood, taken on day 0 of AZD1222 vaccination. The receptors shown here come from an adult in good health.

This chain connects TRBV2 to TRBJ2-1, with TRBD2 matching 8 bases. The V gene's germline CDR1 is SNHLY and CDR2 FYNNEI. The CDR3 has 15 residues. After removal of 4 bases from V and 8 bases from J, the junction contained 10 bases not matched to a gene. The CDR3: CASSVVAGGGDEQFF. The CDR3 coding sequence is TGTGCCAGCAGTGTTGTGGCGGGAGGTGGAGATGAGCAGTTCTTC.

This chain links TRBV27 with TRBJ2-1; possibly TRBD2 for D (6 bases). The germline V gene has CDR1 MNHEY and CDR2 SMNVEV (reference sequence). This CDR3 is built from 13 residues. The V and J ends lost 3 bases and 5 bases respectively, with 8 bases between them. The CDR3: CASSFGGHNEQFF. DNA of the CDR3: TGTGCCAGCAGTTTCGGGGGTCACAATGAGCAGTTCTTC.

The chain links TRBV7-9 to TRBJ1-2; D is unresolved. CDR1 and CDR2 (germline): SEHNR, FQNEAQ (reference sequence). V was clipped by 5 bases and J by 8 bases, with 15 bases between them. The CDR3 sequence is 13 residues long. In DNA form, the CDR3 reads TGTGCCAGCAGCCCTCTTCGCGGGGTCGGCTACACCTTC. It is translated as CASSPLRGVGYTF.

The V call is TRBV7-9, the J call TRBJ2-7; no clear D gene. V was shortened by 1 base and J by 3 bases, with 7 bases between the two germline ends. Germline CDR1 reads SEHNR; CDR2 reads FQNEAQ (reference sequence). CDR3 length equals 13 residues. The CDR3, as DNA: TGTGCCAGCAGCTTAGATCCTAGCTACGAGCAGTACTTC. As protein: CASSLDPSYEQYF.

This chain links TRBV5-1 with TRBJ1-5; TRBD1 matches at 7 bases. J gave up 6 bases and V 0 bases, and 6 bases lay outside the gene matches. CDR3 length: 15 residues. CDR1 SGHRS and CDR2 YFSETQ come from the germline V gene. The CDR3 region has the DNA TGCGCCAGCAGCTTGGCAGGGGGATTCGCTCAGCCCCAGCATTTT. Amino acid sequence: CASSLAGGFAQPQHF.

As DNA, the CDR3 is TGTGCCAGCAGCTTCGTGGGGGGCCATTCACCCCTCCACTTT. This translates into CASSFVGGHSPLHF. This sequence joins TRBV7-2 and TRBJ1-6, with D tentatively TRBD1 (6 bases). The CDR3 is 14 amino acids. Germline CDR1 reads SGHTA; CDR2 reads FQGNSA. Deletions cut 3 bases from V and 8 bases from J, with 11 bases between.

CDR3 region: CSVVFPVPGYYGYTF. Here the CDR3 DNA reads TGCAGCGTTGTCTTCCCCGTTCCTGGATACTATGGCTACACCTTC. The J gene is TRBJ1-2, the V gene TRBV29-1; unclear D gene. Trimming took 4 bases from V and 3 from J, leaving 18 bases between them. The V gene's germline CDR1 is SQVTM and CDR2 ANQGSEA. This CDR3 has 15 amino acids.

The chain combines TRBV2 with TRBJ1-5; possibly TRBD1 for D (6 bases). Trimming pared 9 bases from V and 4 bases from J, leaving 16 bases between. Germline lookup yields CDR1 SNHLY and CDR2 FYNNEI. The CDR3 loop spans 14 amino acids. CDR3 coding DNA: TGTGCCAGTAAAGCAGGGGAAAATAATCAGCCCCAGCATTTT. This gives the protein CASKAGENNQPQHF.

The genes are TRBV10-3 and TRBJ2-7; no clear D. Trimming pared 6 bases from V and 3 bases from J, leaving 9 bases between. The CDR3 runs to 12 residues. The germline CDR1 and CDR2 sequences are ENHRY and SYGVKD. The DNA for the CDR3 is TGTGCCATCAGCGGCTACAGCTACGAGCAGTACTTC. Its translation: CAISGYSYEQYF.

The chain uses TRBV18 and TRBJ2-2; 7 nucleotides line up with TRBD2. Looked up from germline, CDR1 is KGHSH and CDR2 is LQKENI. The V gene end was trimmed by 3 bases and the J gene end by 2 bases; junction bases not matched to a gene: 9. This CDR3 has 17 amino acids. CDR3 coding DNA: TGTGCCAGCTCACCCTTTGTTGCGGGAGAAAACACCGGGGAGCTGTTTTTT. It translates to CASSPFVAGENTGELFF.

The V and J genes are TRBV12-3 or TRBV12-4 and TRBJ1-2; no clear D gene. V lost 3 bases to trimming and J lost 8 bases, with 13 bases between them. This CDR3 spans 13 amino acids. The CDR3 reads CASSFTRALGYTF. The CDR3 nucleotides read TGTGCCAGCAGTTTTACTCGGGCACTCGGCTACACCTTC.

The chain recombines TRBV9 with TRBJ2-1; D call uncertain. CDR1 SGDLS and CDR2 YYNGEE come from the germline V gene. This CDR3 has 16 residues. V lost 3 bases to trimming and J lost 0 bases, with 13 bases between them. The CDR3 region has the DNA TGTGCCAGCAGCGAATCGGGCGCCCTCTCCTACAATGAGCAGTTCTTC. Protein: CASSESGALSYNEQFF.

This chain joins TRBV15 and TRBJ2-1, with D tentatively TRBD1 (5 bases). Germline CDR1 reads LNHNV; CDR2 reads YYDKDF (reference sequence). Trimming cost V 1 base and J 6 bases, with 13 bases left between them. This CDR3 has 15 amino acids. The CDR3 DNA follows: TGTGCCACCAGCAGAGGAAAGGGGAACTCCAATGAGCAGTTCTTC. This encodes CATSRGKGNSNEQFF.

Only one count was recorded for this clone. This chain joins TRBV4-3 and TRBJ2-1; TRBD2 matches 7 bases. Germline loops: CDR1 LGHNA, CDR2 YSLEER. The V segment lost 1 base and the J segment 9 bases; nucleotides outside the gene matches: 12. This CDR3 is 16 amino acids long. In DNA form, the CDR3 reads TGCGCCAGCAGCCAAGGTTTCAAAACTAGCGCGGCTGAGCAGTTCTTC. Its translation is CASSQGFKTSAAEQFF.

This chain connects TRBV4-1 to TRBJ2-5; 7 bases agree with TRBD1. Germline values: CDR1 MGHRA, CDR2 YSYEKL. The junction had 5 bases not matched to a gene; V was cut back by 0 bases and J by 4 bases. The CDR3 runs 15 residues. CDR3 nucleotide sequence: TGCGCCAGCAGCCAAGAGACAGGGAAGGGAGAGACCCAGTACTTC. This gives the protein CASSQETGKGETQYF.

The CDR3 loop reads CASSPSTVQYF. CDR3 sequence (DNA): TGTGCCAGCAGTCCCAGTACGGTGCAGTACTTC. The chain couples TRBV7-9 to TRBJ2-7; D unresolved. Between the trimmed V and J ends, which lost 6 bases and 9 bases, there was a span of 12 bases. The CDR3 runs to 11 residues. The germline V gene has CDR1 SEHNR and CDR2 FQNEAQ (reference sequence).

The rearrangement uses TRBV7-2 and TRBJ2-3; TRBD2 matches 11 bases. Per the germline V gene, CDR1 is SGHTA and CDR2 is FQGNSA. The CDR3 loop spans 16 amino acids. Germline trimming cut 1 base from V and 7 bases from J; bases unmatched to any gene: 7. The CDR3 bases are TGTGCCAGCAGCTTAGGTAGCGGGAGGGCCGCGAATACGCAGTATTTT. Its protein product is CASSLGSGRAANTQYF. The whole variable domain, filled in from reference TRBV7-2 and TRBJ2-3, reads GAGVSQSPSNKVTEKGKDVELRCDPISGHTALYWYRQSLGQGLEFLIYFQGNSAPDKSGLPSDRFSAERTGGSVSTLTIQRTQQEDSAVYLCASSLGSGRAANTQYFGPGTRLTVL.